The clone carrying this T cell receptor beta chain was counted many times. TCRdb reanalysed the 5' RACE reads using MiXCR and keeps one entry per CDR3 protein. The sample has some 560,000 distinct CDR3 sequences, 9.6% seen once; the top ten hold 3%. CDR3 size: 17 residues. In germline, CDR1 is MDHEN, CDR2 SYDVKM. The ends lost 4 bases at V and 4 bases at J; junction bases unmatched: 10. This entry belongs to a study of identical twins. These data were also filed under a second study, of yellow fever vaccine responses in identical twins.

This TCR came from a woman aged 18-29 years in good health. The chain has TRBV28 and TRBJ1-6, with 7 bases fitting TRBD1. Sequencing input: PBMCs. CDR3 sequence: CASSSPPRGQYNSPLHF. CDR3 sequence (DNA): TGTGCCAGCAGTTCGCCCCCCAGGGGACAGTATAATTCACCCCTCCACTTT.